These T cell receptor beta chains were read from a single sample in a study of T cells in Graves' hyperthyroidism and ophthalmopathy. TCRdb analysed the multiplex PCR reads with MiXCR anew, one entry per CDR3 protein. The sample has about 580,000 distinct CDR3 sequences, about 43% seen once. Sequencing was carried out using peripheral blood or thyroid tissue (not recorded which). Receptors were obtained from a woman between 18 and 30 years old with Graves' hyperthyroidism. Each CDR3 is given without its conserved first and last residue. Each record gives: clone size, J gene, V gene, CDR3 protein. Clone size is given for some rows only: seen once, a few or many times, or a class if the clone is expanded.

abundance: .
j_gene: TRBJ1-6
v_gene: TRBV20-1
CDR3aa: SASLPLH

abundance: many
j_gene: TRBJ2-6
v_gene: TRBV29-1
CDR3aa: SVEVRTAGGGANVLT

abundance: .
j_gene: TRBJ1-4
v_gene: TRBV18
CDR3aa: ASSSPAEVIGEKLF

abundance: .
j_gene: TRBJ2-7
v_gene: TRBV6-6
CDR3aa: ASSQEQGAGAHEQY

abundance: many
j_gene: TRBJ1-5
v_gene: TRBV6-1
CDR3aa: ASTTGLRDQPQH

abundance: .
j_gene: TRBJ2-2
v_gene: TRBV5-5
CDR3aa: ASSPGQGVGGELF

abundance: many
j_gene: TRBJ2-7
v_gene: TRBV20-1
CDR3aa: SASNQGAGEQY

abundance: many
j_gene: TRBJ2-7
v_gene: TRBV4-2
CDR3aa: ASSQAAGFDEQY

abundance: many
j_gene: TRBJ1-2
v_gene: TRBV19
CDR3aa: ASTTDRGLGGYT

abundance: .
j_gene: TRBJ1-1
v_gene: TRBV7-9
CDR3aa: ASSPGAAF

abundance: .
j_gene: TRBJ1-1
v_gene: TRBV30
CDR3aa: AWSVRRNTEAF

abundance: .
j_gene: TRBJ1-5
v_gene: TRBV29-1
CDR3aa: SRDRGLSNQPQH